This TCR beta chain was profiled in a study of shared clonotypes between healthy human individuals. V was shortened by 5 bases and J by 4 bases, with 17 bases between the two germline ends. Germline CDR1 SGHTA, CDR2 FQGNSA. The CDR3 is 15 residues long. Those who donated were healthy HIV-negative adults, with no recent acute infections or vaccinations reported. Adult Caucasians living in Nashville, Tennessee made up all of the donors. Measured with immunoSEQ multiplex PCR; TCRdb has only the in-frame clones, and not every one. The table records about a million clones, about 80% of them present only once.

Sequencing was done on a sample of memory CD4+ T cells from PBMCs. Stated subset: CD45RA-negative fraction. This rearrangement joins TRBV7-2 to TRBJ1-2, with a possible D match to TRBD1 (6 bases). The source is a man aged 18 to 30 in good health. Some clones in this sample may be carry-over from other donors' samples. This CDR3 reads CASSPQGGLPYGYTF. The CDR3 DNA reads as TGTGCCAGCAGCCCCCAAGGGGGTCTGCCCTATGGCTACACCTTC.